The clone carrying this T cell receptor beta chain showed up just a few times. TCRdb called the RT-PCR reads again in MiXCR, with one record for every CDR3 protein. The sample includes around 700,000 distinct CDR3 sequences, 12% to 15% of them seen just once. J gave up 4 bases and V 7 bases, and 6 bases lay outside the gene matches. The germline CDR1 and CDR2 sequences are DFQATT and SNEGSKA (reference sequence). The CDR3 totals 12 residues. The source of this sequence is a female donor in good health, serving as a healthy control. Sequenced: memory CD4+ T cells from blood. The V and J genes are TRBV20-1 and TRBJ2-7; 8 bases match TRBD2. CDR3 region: CSVTSGSYEQYF. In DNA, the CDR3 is TGCAGTGTAACGAGCGGGAGTTACGAGCAGTACTTC.